The 18 T cell receptor beta chains below all came from one sample that was sequenced in a study of T cell changes during pregnancy in multiple sclerosis. Sequencing was performed with immunoSEQ multiplex PCR; in TCRdb, only in-frame clones are kept and a portion is missing. The table lists around 67,000 clones, around 93% of them singletons. Sequences were derived from peripheral blood, sampled in the first trimester of pregnancy. Receptors were obtained from a female donor with multiple sclerosis, enrolled in a pregnancy study.

The chain is built from TRBV4-3 and TRBJ2-3; the D gene is possibly TRBD1 (5 bases). This CDR3 region has 16 residues. Germline CDR1 and CDR2: LGHNA and YSLEER. The V end was cut by 0 bases, the J end by 3 bases, with 13 bases between. CDR3 protein: CASSQDDAPGTDTQYF. CDR3 sequence (DNA): TGCGCCAGCAGCCAAGATGATGCCCCAGGGACAGATACGCAGTATTTT.

Here the CDR3 DNA reads TGTGCCAGTAGTATAAAGGGACTAGCGGGGACAGATACGCAGTATTTT. It encodes CASSIKGLAGTDTQYF. The chain joins TRBV19 to TRBJ2-3, with 13 nucleotides matching TRBD2. The CDR3 is made up of 16 amino acids. After removal of 2 bases from V and 3 bases from J, the junction contained 2 bases not matched to a gene. Per germline, CDR1 LNHDA and CDR2 SQIVND (reference sequence).

The J gene is TRBJ2-5, the V gene TRBV29-1; TRBD1 matches 7 bases. V lost 7 bases, J lost 1 base, and 6 bases stayed unmatched. Germline assignment: CDR1 SQVTM and CDR2 ANQGSEA. The CDR3 consists of 13 residues. The CDR3 nucleotides are TGCAGCGCTGTGGGACAGTCCCAAGAGACCCAGTACTTC. It is translated as CSAVGQSQETQYF.

This chain connects TRBV19 to TRBJ2-5; TRBD2 matches at 9 bases. Germline CDR1 LNHDA, CDR2 SQIVND (reference sequence). The V segment lost 7 bases and the J segment 4 bases; nucleotides outside the gene matches: 4. CDR3 length: 13 residues. The CDR3 here is CASKVAGVETQYF. In DNA, the CDR3 is TGTGCCAGTAAGGTAGCGGGAGTAGAGACCCAGTACTTC.

This clone has more than one count but fewer than ten. The chain recombines TRBV11-2 with TRBJ2-7; TRBD2 matches at 11 bases. J lost 3 bases, V lost 5 bases, and 3 bases had no gene match. This CDR3 region has 14 residues. CDR1 and CDR2 from the germline V gene are SGHAT and FQNNGV. CDR3 in amino acids: CASSVSGRGYEQYF. Written as DNA, the CDR3 is TGTGCCAGCAGCGTTAGCGGGAGGGGCTACGAGCAGTACTTC. Drawing the rest from reference TRBV11-2 and TRBJ2-7, the complete variable domain is EAGVAQSPRYKIIEKRQSVAFWCNPISGHATLYWYQQILGQGPKLLIQFQNNGVVDDSQLPKDRFSAERLKGVDSTLKIQPAKLEDSAVYLCASSVSGRGYEQYFGPGTRLTVT.

The chain joins TRBV6-5 to TRBJ2-7, with 8 bases identical to TRBD1. The CDR3 has 13 amino acids. CDR1 is MNHEY and CDR2 is SVGAGI in the germline V gene. V lost 5 bases to trimming and J lost 5 bases; unmatched junction nucleotides: 5. The chain's CDR3 is CASSQGQVNEQYF. CDR3 nucleotide sequence: TGTGCCAGCAGTCAGGGACAGGTTAACGAGCAGTACTTC.

The chain has TRBV9 and TRBJ2-1; 9 nucleotides align to TRBD2. Germline-derived CDR1 and CDR2 are SGDLS and YYNGEE. V lost 3 bases to trimming and J lost 9 bases; unmatched junction nucleotides: 16. The CDR3 is 17 amino acids. The CDR3 is CASSERLVAGVVGEQFF. The CDR3 coding sequence is TGTGCCAGCAGCGAGCGGCTGGTAGCGGGAGTAGTGGGTGAGCAGTTCTTC.

This sequence joins TRBV19 and TRBJ2-1; the match to TRBD2 covers 11 bases. The CDR3 runs 17 residues. The V and J ends lost 3 bases and 3 bases, in that order; junction bases with no gene match: 7. CDR1 is LNHDA, CDR2 SQIVND, per germline (reference sequence). The CDR3 region has the DNA TGTGCCAGTAGTATCAGTACTAGCGGGAGCATCTACAATGAGCAGTTCTTC. Translating gives CASSISTSGSIYNEQFF. The whole variable domain, filled in from reference TRBV19 and TRBJ2-1, reads DGGITQSPKYLFRKEGQNVTLSCEQNLNHDAMYWYRQDPGQGLRLIYYSQIVNDFQKGDIAEGYSVSREKKESFPLTVTSAQKNPTAFYLCASSISTSGSIYNEQFFGPGTRLTVL.

The chain employs TRBV28 and TRBJ2-7; 9 bases match TRBD2. The V segment lost 5 bases and the J segment 7 bases; nucleotides outside the gene matches: 15. The CDR3 covers 16 residues. CDR1 is MDHEN, CDR2 SYDVKM, per germline. CDR3 region: CASSTMRSGLACEQYF. CDR3 DNA sequence: TGTGCCAGCAGTACTATGAGGTCGGGACTAGCTTGTGAGCAGTACTTC.

This chain links TRBV6-5 with TRBJ2-2, with D possibly TRBD2 on 6 matching bases. The CDR3 is 16 amino acids. The V end lost 2 bases, the J end lost 7 bases, and 17 bases lay between the germline ends. CDR1 MNHEY and CDR2 SVGAGI come from the germline V gene. CDR3 sequence reads: CASSYARGSDGGELFF. For the CDR3, the DNA is TGTGCCAGCAGTTACGCGCGGGGTTCGGATGGCGGGGAGCTGTTTTTT.

The chain couples TRBV18 to TRBJ2-7; 7 bases match TRBD2. Unmatched junction bases numbered 16, after V lost 3 bases and J lost 5 bases. In germline, CDR1 is KGHSH, CDR2 LQKENI. The CDR3 covers 17 residues. The CDR3 sequence: CASSPTPFGGRLDEQYF. Here the CDR3 DNA reads TGTGCCAGCTCACCTACACCCTTTGGCGGGAGATTGGACGAGCAGTACTTC.

This sequence joins TRBV6-6 and TRBJ2-4; 7 bases match TRBD1. The trim removed 6 bases at V and 1 base at J, leaving 9 bases unmatched. From germline, CDR1 is MNHNY and CDR2 SVGAGI (reference sequence). The CDR3 totals 16 residues. In DNA, the CDR3 is TGTGCCAGCAGCACAACAGGGGCCGCGGCCAAAAACATTCAGTACTTC. Amino acids: CASSTTGAAAKNIQYF.

This chain uses TRBV28 with TRBJ2-3, with 7 nucleotides matching TRBD1. Losses at the gene ends were 10 bases for V and 4 bases for J; bases not matched to a gene: 14. The CDR3 is made up of 15 amino acids. Germline-derived CDR1 and CDR2 are MDHEN and SYDVKM. DNA for the CDR3: TGTGCCACCCAGGAGGCAGGGGGTCATGCAGATACGCAGTATTTT. Its translation: CATQEAGGHADTQYF.

The genes are TRBV28 and TRBJ2-2; no reliable D call. There are 14 residues in the CDR3. CDR1 and CDR2 from the germline V gene are MDHEN and SYDVKM. V was trimmed by 2 bases and J by 6 bases, leaving 10 bases between them. The CDR3 reads CASSLTDGAGELFF. DNA of the CDR3: TGTGCCAGCAGTTTAACCGACGGAGCCGGGGAGCTGTTTTTT.

J is TRBJ2-1 and V is TRBV2; the match to TRBD1 covers 9 bases. The CDR3 extends over 13 amino acids. Germline V gene data show CDR1 as SNHLY and CDR2 as FYNNEI. Unmatched junction bases numbered 8, after V lost 10 bases and J lost 7 bases. CDR3 sequence reads: CAKGTGLWNEQFF. The CDR3 DNA sequence: TGTGCCAAAGGGACAGGGCTTTGGAATGAGCAGTTCTTC.

The rearrangement joins TRBV13 to TRBJ2-2; 11 nucleotides agree with TRBD1. Germline values: CDR1 PRHDT, CDR2 FYEKMQ (reference sequence). The CDR3 has 16 amino acids. The J segment lost 5 bases and the V segment lost 2 bases, leaving 4 bases of the junction unmatched. The CDR3 reads CASSLMGTGGTGELFF. CDR3 bases: TGTGCCAGCAGCTTAATGGGGACAGGGGGGACCGGGGAGCTGTTTTTT.

This clone was seen once. The chain joins TRBV6-6 to TRBJ2-1, with D possibly being TRBD2 (5 bases). CDR3 length: 12 amino acids. Germline CDR1 MNHNY, CDR2 SVGAGI (reference sequence). The V end lost 2 bases, the J end lost 7 bases, and 6 bases lay between the germline ends. The CDR3 DNA is TGTGCCAGCAGTTACAGAGGGAATGAGCAGTTCTTC. Translation: CASSYRGNEQFF.

This clone is a singleton in its sample. The V gene is TRBV28, the J gene TRBJ1-3; D gene uncertain. This CDR3 is 12 amino acids long. Per germline, CDR1 MDHEN and CDR2 SYDVKM. The ends were cut back, 11 bases at V and 2 bases at J, with 10 bases in the middle. CDR3 sequence reads: CAGGSAGNTIYF. The CDR3 DNA reads as TGTGCCGGTGGGAGCGCTGGAAACACCATATATTTT.